The 16 T cell receptor beta chains in this list originate from one sample, sequenced in a study of T cell repertoires in cytomegalovirus infection. MiXCR was run by TCRdb on the reads, yielding one entry per CDR3 protein. Altogether roughly 500,000 distinct CDR3 sequences are present, roughly 42% being singletons, with the ten largest covering around 44%. Their antigen targets remain unknown. The source material was cultured PBMCs, sampled from culture after CMV antigen stimulation. The source of these receptors is a human donor in good health (CMV status not recorded). Some clones in this sample may be carry-over from other donors' samples.

This clonotype was counted between two and nine times. The CDR3 loop reads CASSPWAARGEGYTF. The CDR3, as DNA: TGTGCCAGCTCACCATGGGCCGCGCGGGGGGAAGGCTACACCTTC. The chain combines TRBV18 with TRBJ1-2, with D possibly TRBD1 on 5 matching bases. The CDR3 runs 15 residues. Trimming took off 2 bases at V and 8 bases at J, with 18 bases between the two ends. CDR1 is KGHSH and CDR2 is LQKENI in the germline V gene.

CDR3 loop: CASRGEGTSADEQYF. The CDR3 DNA reads as TGTGCCAGCAGGGGGGAGGGGACTAGCGCTGACGAGCAGTACTTC. This chain links TRBV7-2 with TRBJ2-7; 10 bases line up with TRBD2. This CDR3 has 15 amino acids. The trim removed 6 bases at V and 5 bases at J, leaving 10 bases unmatched. Germline CDR1 and CDR2: SGHTA and FQGNSA.

This clonotype was observed a handful of times. This chain uses TRBV12-3 or TRBV12-4 with TRBJ2-5; either TRBD1 or TRBD2 may supply D (5 bases each). The V gene lost 5 bases and the J gene lost 7 bases, with 26 bases spanning the gap. The CDR3 is made up of 17 amino acids. CDR3 sequence: CASSPGRSRGPFGTQYF. DNA for the CDR3: TGTGCCAGCAGTCCGGGGCGCAGTCGGGGACCCTTCGGGACCCAGTACTTC.

At least ten counts were recorded for this clonotype. The CDR3 DNA reads as TGTGCCAGCAGCTTAACTAGCGGTTACAATGAGCAGTTCTTC. The encoded protein is CASSLTSGYNEQFF. This rearrangement joins TRBV11-2 to TRBJ2-1; 8 nucleotides align to TRBD2. The CDR3 is 14 residues long. J gave up 4 bases and V 2 bases, and 1 base lay outside the gene matches. Looked up from germline, CDR1 is SGHAT and CDR2 is FQNNGV. Complete variable domain (other parts from reference TRBV11-2 and TRBJ2-1): EAGVAQSPRYKIIEKRQSVAFWCNPISGHATLYWYQQILGQGPKLLIQFQNNGVVDDSQLPKDRFSAERLKGVDSTLKIQPAKLEDSAVYLCASSLTSGYNEQFFGPGTRLTVL.

The V gene is TRBV6-8, the J gene TRBJ2-7; D is uncertain. Per germline, CDR1 MNHGY and CDR2 SAAAGT. Trimming pared 0 bases from V and 2 bases from J, leaving 8 bases between. The length of the CDR3 is 14 residues. The CDR3 reads CASSYSRSPYEQYF. Here the CDR3 DNA reads TGTGCCAGCAGTTACTCGCGGTCCCCCTACGAGCAGTACTTC.

This chain uses TRBV7-9 with TRBJ2-1; no clear D. Per germline, CDR1 SEHNR and CDR2 FQNEAQ (reference sequence). V was pared by 1 base and J by 4 bases, with 20 bases between. The CDR3 has 18 residues. The CDR3 DNA reads as TGTGCCAGCAGCTTAGTAGCCCAGATCCCGCCGATTTACAATGAGCAGTTCTTC. Residues: CASSLVAQIPPIYNEQFF.

V and J are TRBV25-1 and TRBJ1-4, with a weak D call TRBD1 (5 bases). Deletions cut 5 bases from V and 7 bases from J, with 11 bases between. The CDR3 has 13 amino acids. Germline assignment: CDR1 MGHDK and CDR2 SYGVNS. CDR3 nucleotide sequence: TGTGCCAGCAGTTCGGGGGGTAGTGAAAAACTGTTTTTT. Encoded protein: CASSSGGSEKLFF.

This clonotype was counted a few times. This sequence joins TRBV6-5 and TRBJ2-2, with 8 bases matching TRBD2. The CDR3 runs 14 residues. Germline V CDR1 and CDR2: MNHEY, SVGAGI. Losses at the gene ends were 5 bases for V and 5 bases for J; bases not matched to a gene: 4. Here the CDR3 reads CASSRGGLTGELFF. The CDR3 DNA reads as TGTGCCAGCAGTCGGGGGGGCCTGACCGGGGAGCTGTTTTTT.

The V gene is TRBV28, the J gene TRBJ1-5; D unclear. V was shortened by 3 bases and J by 1 base, with 4 bases between the two germline ends. CDR1 and CDR2 (germline): MDHEN, SYDVKM. This CDR3 has 13 amino acids. CDR3 DNA sequence: TGTGCCAGCAGTTTTTTAAGCAATCAGCCCCAGCATTTT. Translated, it gives CASSFLSNQPQHF.

The V and J genes are TRBV6-6 and TRBJ2-5; D might be TRBD2 (6 bases). Germline loops: CDR1 MNHNY, CDR2 SVGAGI (reference sequence). This CDR3 has 14 residues. V lost 6 bases and J lost 5, with 16 bases in between. This CDR3 is CASSGTPRGETQYF. CDR3 sequence (DNA): TGTGCCAGCAGCGGGACTCCTCGGGGCGAGACCCAGTACTTC.

This clonotype showed up just a few times. The J gene is TRBJ1-1, the V gene TRBV2; weak D call: TRBD1 (5 bases). Trimming took 8 bases from V and 0 from J, leaving 22 bases between them. The CDR3 length is 17 residues. Looked up from germline, CDR1 is SNHLY and CDR2 is FYNNEI. CDR3 protein: CASGYRGSPNMNTEAFF. CDR3 coding DNA: TGTGCCAGCGGATACCGGGGGTCGCCAAATATGAACACTGAAGCTTTCTTT. The variable domain in full, completed from reference TRBV2 and TRBJ1-1, reads EPEVTQTPSHQVTQMGQEVILRCVPISNHLYFYWYRQILGQKVEFLVSFYNNEISEKSEIFDDQFSVERPDGSNFTLKIRSTKLEDSAMYFCASGYRGSPNMNTEAFFGQGTRLTVV.

This clonotype came up a few times. The chain carries TRBV28 and TRBJ2-7; D is unresolved. The germline CDR1 and CDR2 sequences are MDHEN and SYDVKM. There are 12 residues in the CDR3. The V gene lost 8 bases and the J gene lost 6 bases, with 14 bases spanning the gap. The CDR3 protein is CASATVQAEQYF. CDR3 in DNA: TGTGCCAGCGCTACCGTCCAGGCCGAGCAGTACTTC.

The chain joins TRBV6-1 to TRBJ2-1; 10 bases are a match to TRBD1. The ends lost 10 bases at V and 5 bases at J; junction bases unmatched: 8. Per germline, CDR1 MNHNS and CDR2 SASEGT. CDR3 size: 14 residues. The CDR3 DNA is TGTGCCATACAGACAGGGGGCAGAAACAATGAGCAGTTCTTC. This gives the protein CAIQTGGRNNEQFF.

V usage is TRBV7-2 and J usage is TRBJ2-3; D gene unclear. This CDR3 spans 17 amino acids. The germline CDR1 and CDR2 sequences are SGHTA and FQGNSA. The V end lost 0 bases, the J end lost 5 bases, and 18 bases lay between the germline ends. Here the CDR3 reads CASSLAVGLRLGDTQYF. The CDR3 region has the DNA TGTGCCAGCAGCTTAGCTGTAGGGTTAAGGCTTGGAGATACGCAGTATTTT.

This clonotype came up a few times. This chain uses TRBV4-2 with TRBJ2-1; TRBD1 or TRBD2 may be the D gene (5 bases each). Germline assignment: CDR1 LGHNA and CDR2 YNFKEQ. This CDR3 spans 15 amino acids. V was shortened by 6 bases and J by 0 bases, with 12 bases between the two germline ends. For the CDR3, the DNA is TGTGCCAGCAGACTCCGGGACGCCTCCTACAATGAGCAGTTCTTC. Its protein product is CASRLRDASYNEQFF.

The J gene is TRBJ2-1, the V gene TRBV30; no definite D call. The germline CDR1 and CDR2 sequences are GTSNPN and SVGIG (reference sequence). Trimming shortened V by 1 base and J by 7 bases, and 11 bases separated the two germline ends. There are 13 residues in the CDR3. The CDR3 is CAWSGVTGNEQFF. The CDR3 DNA reads as TGTGCCTGGAGTGGTGTCACCGGGAATGAGCAGTTCTTC.